The rows below give T cell receptor beta chains drawn from one sample of a study of shared clonotypes between healthy human individuals. This table comes from immunoSEQ multiplex PCR, and its TCRdb copy is limited to in-frame clones, with some not included. The data contain 630,000 or so clones, 98% of them singletons. Sequencing was carried out using naive CD8+ T cells sorted from blood. The receptors originated from a man aged 25-40 years in good health. Both conserved end residues are part of each CDR3. D genes are given only for firm matches. Size values are once, few and many counts, or a class for expanded clones, and some rows have none.

-	TRBV10-1	-	TRBJ2-7	TGCGCCAGCAGTTCAGGGAGTCTCGAGCAGTACTTC	CASSSGSLEQYF
-	TRBV6-5	-	TRBJ2-7	TGTGCCAGCAGTTATTGGAACGACCTCTCCTACGAGCAGTACTTC	CASSYWNDLSYEQYF
-	TRBV27	-	TRBJ1-5	TGTGCCAGCAGTTTCACTGACGGTCAGCCCCAGCATTTT	CASSFTDGQPQHF
once	TRBV4-1	-	TRBJ1-3	TGCGCCAGCAGCCAAGATAAAGGCGGTGGAAACACCATATATTTT	CASSQDKGGGNTIYF
-	TRBV29-1	-	TRBJ1-2	TGCAGCGTCGCATCCCGAGCACACTATGGCTACACCTTC	CSVASRAHYGYTF
-	TRBV27	-	TRBJ2-3	TGTGCCAGCAGTTTGGGGGTCGGGCCCACAGATACGCAGTATTTT	CASSLGVGPTDTQYF
-	TRBV11-2	-	TRBJ2-7	TGTGCCAGCCGAGACATAGACTACGAGCAGTACTTC	CASRDIDYEQYF
-	TRBV5-6	-	TRBJ1-1	TGTGCCAGCAGCTTTTGGTTAGGCCGGGGTGAAGCTTTCTTT	CASSFWLGRGEAFF
-	TRBV27	-	TRBJ2-2	TGTGCCAGCAGTTTATCAAGAGTCCCCGGGGAGCTGTTTTTT	CASSLSRVPGELFF
-	TRBV27	-	TRBJ2-7	TGTGCCAGCAGTTTATCTATGACAGGTTCGGTCGAGCAGTACTTC	CASSLSMTGSVEQYF
-	TRBV29-1	-	TRBJ2-1	TGCAGCGTGATTGGGGGAAGGACCTACAATGAGCAGTTCTTC	CSVIGGRTYNEQFF
-	TRBV9	TRBD1	TRBJ2-7	TGTGCCAGCAGCCCTCGGACAGGGTGGGACGAGCAGTACTTC	CASSPRTGWDEQYF
-	TRBV15	TRBD2	TRBJ2-3	TGTGCCACCAGCAGAGTACGCGGGGGAGATACGCAGTATTTT	CATSRVRGGDTQYF
-	TRBV9	TRBD2	TRBJ2-1	TGTGCCAGCAGCTCCCCCGGGACTAGTAGCTACAATGAGCAGTTCTTC	CASSSPGTSSYNEQFF
-	TRBV29-1	-	TRBJ1-1	TGCAGCGGGTTGGACAGCTACACTGAAGCTTTCTTT	CSGLDSYTEAFF
-	TRBV4-2	TRBD2	TRBJ2-7	TGTGCCAGCAGCCAAGGGGCGTGGGCTAGCGGAGAGTACGAGCAGTACTTC	CASSQGAWASGEYEQYF
-	TRBV5-1	TRBD1	TRBJ2-7	TGCGCCAGCAGCTTTTCGGGGACAGGGGGAAACGAGCAGTACTTC	CASSFSGTGGNEQYF
once	TRBV11-2	-	TRBJ2-5	TGTGCCAGCAGCTTTGGGGGGAGTAGTAAAGAGACCCAGTACTTC	CASSFGGSSKETQYF
once	TRBV27	TRBD2	TRBJ2-1	TGTGCCAGCAGTTTGGAGGGGACTAGCGGGAGTTACAATGAGCAGTTCTTC	CASSLEGTSGSYNEQFF
-	TRBV11-2	-	TRBJ2-1	TGTGCCAGCAGCCTAGTTGAGCAGTTCTTC	CASSLVEQFF
-	TRBV25-1	-	TRBJ2-7	TGTGCCAGCAGTGAACATAGCTCCTACGAGCAGTACTTC	CASSEHSSYEQYF
-	TRBV28	TRBD1	TRBJ1-5	TGTGCCAGCAGTGATCCGGGACAGGGGTACCATCAGCCCCAGCATTTT	CASSDPGQGYHQPQHF
once	TRBV14	TRBD2	TRBJ2-7	TGTGCCAGCAGCCAAGCCCGTATGAGCGGGAGTATGAGCGAGCAGTACTTC	CASSQARMSGSMSEQYF
-	TRBV5-1	-	TRBJ1-1	TGCGCCAGCAGCCCCTTTGGGGTGAACACTGAAGCTTTCTTT	CASSPFGVNTEAFF
-	TRBV27	-	TRBJ1-4	TGTGCCATCGGAGAAGAGGATAGTGCAACTAATGAAAAACTGTTTTTT	CAIGEEDSATNEKLFF
-	TRBV27	-	TRBJ2-7	TGTGCCAGCAGTTTAGGCCAGTCCTCTCTTCGGGAGCAGTACTTC	CASSLGQSSLREQYF
-	TRBV4-2	-	TRBJ2-7	TGTGCCAGCAGCCAAACAAGCTACGAGCAGTACTTC	CASSQTSYEQYF
-	TRBV10-3	TRBD2	TRBJ2-5	TGTGCCATCAGTCAGACTAGCGGGAGTAATATAGAGACCCAGTACTTC	CAISQTSGSNIETQYF
-	TRBV10-3	TRBD1	TRBJ2-7	TGTGCCATCAGTGGGACAGGGGTAGACTACGAGCAGTACTTC	CAISGTGVDYEQYF
-	TRBV27	-	TRBJ2-5	TGTGCCAGCAGTTTATCCCCCGGGACCGCGGAGCAGTACTTC	CASSLSPGTAEQYF
-	TRBV6-5	-	TRBJ2-2	TGTGCCAGCAGGGACGACAGTAACACCGGGGAGCTGTTTTTT	CASRDDSNTGELFF
-	TRBV4-1	TRBD1	TRBJ1-1	TGCGCCAGCAGCCAAGAAGACAGGGGTGGCTCTGAAGCTTTCTTT	CASSQEDRGGSEAFF
-	TRBV4-2	-	TRBJ2-7	TGTGCCAGCAGCCAAGAGGGGCTAGCGAGCTACGAGCAGTACTTC	CASSQEGLASYEQYF